This passage covers 10 T cell receptor beta chains from one sample sequenced in a study of human CD8 memory T cell subsets. Libraries of TCR beta chains were produced by 5' RACE (UMI-labeled). From the 5' RACE reads, TCRdb lists one entry per CDR3 protein and no DNA. Reported are around 4,200 distinct CDR3 sequences; the ten largest clones contain around 29%. Sequencing input: CD8+ T cells from PBMCs. These receptors were taken from a human donor in good health.

V is TRBV6-1 and J is TRBJ1-2. CDR1 and CDR2 (germline): MNHNS, SASEGT. This CDR3 has 11 residues. The CDR3 loop reads CASRDLIGYTF.

The chain uses TRBV20-1 and TRBJ2-1; TCRdb lists TRBD2, though no DNA is available to test this call. This CDR3 spans 15 amino acids. Germline CDR1 and CDR2: DFQATT and SNEGSKA (reference sequence). The CDR3 here is CSARGTSGIHNEQFF.

This chain joins TRBV28 and TRBJ2-2; TCRdb's D call of TRBD2 is untestable without DNA. The CDR3 loop spans 16 amino acids. Germline V gene data show CDR1 as MDHEN and CDR2 as SYDVKM. The CDR3: CASRYLLAGATGELFF.

The genes are TRBV28 and TRBJ1-5; the D call of TRBD1 rests on TCRdb alone, since no DNA is present to check it. The CDR3 contains 14 residues. The germline V gene encodes CDR1 MDHEN and CDR2 SYDVKM. The CDR3 here is CASSSLREAEPQHF.

The chain recombines TRBV6-5 with TRBJ2-7; TCRdb outputs TRBD2, but without DNA this stays unchecked. Germline V gene data show CDR1 as MNHEY and CDR2 as SVGAGI. The CDR3 loop spans 15 amino acids. CDR3 residues: CASSPGLADSYEQYF.

The genes are TRBV28 and TRBJ2-2; TCRdb gives TRBD1 as the D gene, but with no DNA this cannot be confirmed. Per the germline V gene, CDR1 is MDHEN and CDR2 is SYDVKM. The CDR3 has 15 amino acids. CDR3 in amino acids: CATGAGGSMAGELFF.

The chain joins TRBV6-2 or TRBV6-3 to TRBJ2-1. The CDR3 loop spans 19 amino acids. Per germline, CDR1 MNHEY and CDR2 SVGEGT. The CDR3 loop reads CASSYVDQDGTPSYNEQFF.

The V and J genes are TRBV19 and TRBJ1-4; the TCRdb D gene call, TRBD1, has no DNA to confirm it. Per germline, CDR1 LNHDA and CDR2 SQIVND (reference sequence). This CDR3 has 15 residues. The CDR3 sequence: CASQDGTGGSSKLFF.

The rearrangement joins TRBV11-2 to TRBJ2-3; without DNA, the TCRdb call of TRBD2 cannot be checked. The germline V gene has CDR1 SGHAT and CDR2 FQNNGV. CDR3 length: 17 amino acids. The CDR3 sequence is CASSPGTSGSRTDTQYF. The whole variable domain, filled in from reference TRBV11-2 and TRBJ2-3, reads EAGVAQSPRYKIIEKRQSVAFWCNPISGHATLYWYQQILGQGPKLLIQFQNNGVVDDSQLPKDRFSAERLKGVDSTLKIQPAKLEDSAVYLCASSPGTSGSRTDTQYFGPGTRLTVL.

The V gene is TRBV6-1, the J gene TRBJ2-6. The CDR3 is made up of 15 amino acids. The germline V gene has CDR1 MNHNS and CDR2 SASEGT. The CDR3 is CASTIQDSGANVLTF.